This entry is about one T cell receptor beta chain. Its target is unknown. Clones were sequenced by immunoSEQ multiplex PCR, and TCRdb holds only the in-frame ones, with some missing. The sample lists roughly 2.2 million clones, 92% occurring once. The V gene's germline CDR1 is SGHNT and CDR2 YYREEE (reference sequence). V lost 2 bases to trimming and J lost 0 bases, with 11 bases between them. The CDR3 runs 16 residues. The sample comes from a study of shared clonotypes between healthy human individuals. Whole-study findings and limits: Larger estimated richness was generally seen in naive subsets than in memory subsets.

Sample: naive CD4+ T cells from PBMCs. This sample's subset: CD45RA+ positively selected. The V and J genes are TRBV5-4 and TRBJ2-2; tentatively, D is TRBD2 (5 bases). This clonotype was sampled from a young man in good health. Some clones in this sample may be carry-over from other donors' samples. The CDR3, as DNA: TGTGCCAGCAGCTTCAGCAGCGGTACGAACACCGGGGAGCTGTTTTTT. It translates to CASSFSSGTNTGELFF.